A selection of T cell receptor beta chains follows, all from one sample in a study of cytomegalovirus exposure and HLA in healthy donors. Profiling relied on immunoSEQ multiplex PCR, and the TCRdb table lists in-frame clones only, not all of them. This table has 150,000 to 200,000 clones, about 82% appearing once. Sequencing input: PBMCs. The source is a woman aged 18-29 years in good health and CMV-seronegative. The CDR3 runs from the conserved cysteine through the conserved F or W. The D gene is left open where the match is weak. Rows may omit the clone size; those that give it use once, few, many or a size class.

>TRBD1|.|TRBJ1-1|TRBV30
CAWSKGTALTEAFF
TGTGCCTGGAGTAAGGGGACAGCTCTCACTGAAGCTTTCTTT
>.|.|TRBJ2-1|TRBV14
CASSQDSGRYNEQFF
TGTGCCAGCAGCCAAGACAGCGGGCGCTACAATGAGCAGTTCTTC
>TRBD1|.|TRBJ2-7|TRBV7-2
CASSEVGQGYEQYF
TGTGCCAGCAGCGAGGTGGGACAGGGGTACGAGCAGTACTTC
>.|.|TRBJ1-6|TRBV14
CASSPGRGNSPLHF
TGTGCCAGCAGCCCGGGTAGGGGTAATTCACCCCTCCACTTT
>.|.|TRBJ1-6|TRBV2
CASSVDWLDSPLHF
TGTGCCAGCAGTGTGGACTGGTTGGATTCACCCCTCCACTTT
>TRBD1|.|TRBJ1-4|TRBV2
CASSIGQGMSEKLFF
TGTGCCAGCAGTATAGGACAGGGCATGAGTGAAAAACTGTTTTTT
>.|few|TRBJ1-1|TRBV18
CASSPGDTEAFF
TGTGCCAGCTCACCGGGAGACACTGAAGCTTTCTTT
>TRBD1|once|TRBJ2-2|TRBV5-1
CASSWGQGGTGELFF
TGCGCCAGCAGCTGGGGACAGGGTGGCACCGGGGAGCTGTTTTTT
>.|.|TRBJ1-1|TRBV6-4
CASSDSSSRAFF
TGTGCCAGCAGTGACTCGAGTAGTCGAGCTTTCTTT
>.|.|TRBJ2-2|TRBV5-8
CASSLGLNANTGELFF
TGTGCCAGCAGCTTGGGACTAAACGCGAACACCGGGGAGCTGTTTTTT
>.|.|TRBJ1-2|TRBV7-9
CASTDWESDYGYTF
TGTGCCAGCACCGATTGGGAGTCGGACTATGGCTACACCTTC
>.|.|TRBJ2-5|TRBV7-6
CASSSPGHARETQYF
TGTGCCAGCAGCTCGCCGGGACACGCGAGGGAGACCCAGTACTTC
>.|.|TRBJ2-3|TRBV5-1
CASSLAVRSGPSTDTQYF
TGCGCCAGCAGCTTGGCAGTCCGGAGCGGGCCTAGCACAGATACGCAGTATTTT
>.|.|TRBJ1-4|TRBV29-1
CSVEAGINEKLFF
TGCAGCGTTGAGGCAGGGATCAATGAAAAACTGTTTTTT
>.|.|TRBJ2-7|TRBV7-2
CASSLGEGGPYEQYF
TGTGCCAGCAGCTTAGGAGAGGGCGGGCCCTACGAGCAGTACTTC
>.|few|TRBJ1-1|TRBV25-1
CASSRNTEAFF
TGTGCCAGCTCCAGGAACACTGAAGCTTTCTTT
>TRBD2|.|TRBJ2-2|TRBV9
CASSVSPGLDDGELFF
TGTGCCAGCAGCGTTTCACCGGGACTAGACGACGGGGAGCTGTTTTTT
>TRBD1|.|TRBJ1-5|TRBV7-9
CASSSAGTGAATIKVQHF
TGTGCCAGCAGCTCCGCCGGGACAGGGGCCGCGACAATCAAGGTCCAGCATTTT
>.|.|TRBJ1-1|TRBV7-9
CASRTKGPPNTEAFF
TGTGCCAGCAGAACGAAGGGGCCACCGAACACTGAAGCTTTCTTT
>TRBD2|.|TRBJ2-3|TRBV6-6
CASSYRGRAPDTQYF
TGTGCCAGCAGTTACCGCGGGAGGGCGCCAGATACGCAGTATTTT
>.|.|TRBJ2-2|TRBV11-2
CASSLGAGSPGAGELFF
TGTGCCAGCAGCTTAGGGGCTGGTTCTCCAGGGGCCGGGGAGCTGTTTTTT
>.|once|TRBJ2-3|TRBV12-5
CASGSLRGAATDTQYF
TGTGCTAGTGGTTCTCTACGGGGGGCCGCCACAGATACGCAGTATTTT
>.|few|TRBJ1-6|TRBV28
CASSTTVILRALHF
TGTGCCAGCAGCACGACAGTGATCCTAAGGGCCCTCCACTTT
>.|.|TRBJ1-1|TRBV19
CASSTNRNTEAFF
TGTGCCAGTAGTACTAATCGGAACACTGAAGCTTTCTTT
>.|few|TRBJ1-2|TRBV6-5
CASSYSRYYGYTF
TGTGCCAGCAGTTACTCGCGGTACTATGGCTACACCTTC
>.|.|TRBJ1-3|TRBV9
CASCPTPSGNTIYF
TGTGCCAGTTGTCCCACACCCTCTGGAAACACCATATATTTT
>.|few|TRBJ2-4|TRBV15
CATSREVEGNIQYF
TGTGCCACCAGCAGAGAGGTAGAGGGAAACATTCAGTACTTC
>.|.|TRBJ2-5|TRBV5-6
CASSLRTVPFETQYF
TGTGCCAGCAGCTTGAGAACAGTCCCATTTGAGACCCAGTACTTC
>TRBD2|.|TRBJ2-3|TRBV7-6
CASSLVGPQGAGPNTQYF
TGTGCCAGCAGCTTAGTAGGCCCTCAGGGAGCGGGACCAAATACGCAGTATTTT
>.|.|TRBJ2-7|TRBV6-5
CASSYSTRLEVEQYF
TGTGCCAGCAGTTACTCGACCAGGTTAGAAGTCGAGCAGTACTTC
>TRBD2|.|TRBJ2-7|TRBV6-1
CASISAGVLLYEQYF
TGTGCCAGCATTTCAGCGGGAGTCCTACTCTACGAGCAGTACTTC
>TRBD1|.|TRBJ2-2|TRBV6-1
CASRLTGVIEELFF
TGTGCCAGCAGGCTTACAGGGGTTATCGAGGAGCTGTTTTTT
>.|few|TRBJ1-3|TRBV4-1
CASSQVPTAIYF
TGCGCCAGCAGCCAGGTACCTACAGCCATATATTTT
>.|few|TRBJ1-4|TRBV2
CASRTDRPNEKLFF
TGTGCCAGCAGGACGGACAGACCTAATGAAAAACTGTTTTTT
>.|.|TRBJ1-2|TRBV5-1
CASSPDSIGYTF
TGCGCCAGCAGCCCAGACAGTATCGGCTACACCTTC